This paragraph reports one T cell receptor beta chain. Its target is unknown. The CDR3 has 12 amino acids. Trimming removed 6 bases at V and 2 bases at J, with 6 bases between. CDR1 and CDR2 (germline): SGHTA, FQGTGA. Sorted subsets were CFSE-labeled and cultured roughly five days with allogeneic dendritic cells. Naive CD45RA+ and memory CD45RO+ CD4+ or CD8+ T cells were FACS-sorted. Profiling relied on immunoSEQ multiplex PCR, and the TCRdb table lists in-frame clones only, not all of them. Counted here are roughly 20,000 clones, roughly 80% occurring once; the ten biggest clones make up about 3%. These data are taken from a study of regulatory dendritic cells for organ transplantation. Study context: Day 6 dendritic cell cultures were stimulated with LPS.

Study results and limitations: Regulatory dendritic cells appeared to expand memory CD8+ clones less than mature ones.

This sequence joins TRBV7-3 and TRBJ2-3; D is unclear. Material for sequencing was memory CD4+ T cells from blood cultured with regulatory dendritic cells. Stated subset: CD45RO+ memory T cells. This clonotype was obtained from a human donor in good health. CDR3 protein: CASSFNTDTQYF. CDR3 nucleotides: TGTGCCAGCAGTTTTAACACAGATACGCAGTATTTT.